A selection of T cell receptor beta chains follows, all from one sample in a study of early T cells in non-severe SARS-CoV-2 infection. TCRdb recomputed calls from the 5' RACE reads with MiXCR, one row per CDR3 protein. The sample lists about 99,000 distinct CDR3 sequences, 16% occurring once. The sequenced sample consisted of whole blood. The receptors stem from an adult who was a healthcare worker with PCR-confirmed SARS-CoV-2 infection or an uninfected control (not recorded which). Both conserved end residues are part of each CDR3. Each record gives: clone size, V gene, J gene, D gene, CDR3 protein, CDR3 DNA. D genes are given only for firm matches. Clone size is shown for a subset of rows, as once, few, many or a class of expanded clone.

abundance: -
v_gene: TRBV25-1
j_gene: TRBJ1-4
d_gene: -
CDR3aa: CASSSPRRDEKLFF
CDR3nt: TGTGCCAGCAGTTCCCCCCGCAGGGATGAAAAACTGTTTTTT

abundance: -
v_gene: TRBV12-3/TRBV12-4
j_gene: TRBJ1-5
d_gene: TRBD1
CDR3aa: CASSLGTGGGQPQHF
CDR3nt: TGTGCCAGCAGTTTAGGGACAGGGGGCGGACAGCCCCAGCATTTT

abundance: few
v_gene: TRBV11-2
j_gene: TRBJ2-7
d_gene: TRBD2
CDR3aa: CASSLESGGAYEQYF
CDR3nt: TGTGCCAGCAGCTTAGAGAGCGGGGGGGCCTACGAGCAGTACTTC

abundance: -
v_gene: TRBV5-1
j_gene: TRBJ2-5
d_gene: TRBD2
CDR3aa: CASSPLNSGESQETQYF
CDR3nt: TGCGCCAGCAGCCCCCTAAATAGCGGGGAATCCCAAGAGACCCAGTACTTC

abundance: few
v_gene: TRBV11-2
j_gene: TRBJ2-3
d_gene: -
CDR3aa: CASSLGLASSTDTQYF
CDR3nt: TGTGCCAGCAGCTTAGGTCTAGCGTCTAGCACAGATACGCAGTATTTT

abundance: -
v_gene: TRBV7-2
j_gene: TRBJ2-2
d_gene: -
CDR3aa: CASISPSETGELFF
CDR3nt: TGTGCCAGCATCTCACCTAGCGAGACCGGGGAGCTGTTTTTT

abundance: -
v_gene: TRBV28
j_gene: TRBJ2-3
d_gene: -
CDR3aa: CASTLLGDTQYF
CDR3nt: TGTGCCAGCACCCTCTTGGGGGATACGCAGTATTTT

abundance: -
v_gene: TRBV29-1
j_gene: TRBJ2-7
d_gene: -
CDR3aa: CSVAETMSSYEQYF
CDR3nt: TGCAGCGTTGCGGAGACTATGAGCTCCTACGAGCAGTACTTC

abundance: -
v_gene: TRBV20-1
j_gene: TRBJ1-1
d_gene: TRBD1
CDR3aa: CSARAAGGNTEAFF
CDR3nt: TGCAGTGCTAGAGCCGCAGGGGGTAACACTGAAGCTTTCTTT

abundance: few
v_gene: TRBV6-5
j_gene: TRBJ2-7
d_gene: TRBD1
CDR3aa: CASSYKGTGGSYEQYF
CDR3nt: TGTGCCAGCAGTTATAAAGGGACAGGGGGCTCCTACGAGCAGTACTTC

abundance: few
v_gene: TRBV28
j_gene: TRBJ2-7
d_gene: TRBD2
CDR3aa: CASSLTSGIYEQYF
CDR3nt: TGTGCCAGCAGTTTGACTAGCGGGATCTACGAGCAGTACTTC

abundance: -
v_gene: TRBV5-4
j_gene: TRBJ2-7
d_gene: TRBD2
CDR3aa: CACKPRLADNYEQYF
CDR3nt: TGTGCCTGCAAACCCCGACTAGCGGACAACTACGAGCAGTACTTC

abundance: few
v_gene: TRBV4-1
j_gene: TRBJ2-5
d_gene: TRBD1
CDR3aa: CASSQEKRQGARETQYF
CDR3nt: TGCGCCAGCAGCCAAGAGAAGAGACAGGGGGCCCGAGAGACCCAGTACTTC

abundance: -
v_gene: TRBV28
j_gene: TRBJ2-3
d_gene: TRBD2
CDR3aa: CASSLAAGFWTSGGDTQYF
CDR3nt: TGTGCCAGCAGTTTGGCGGCAGGGTTTTGGACTAGCGGAGGAGATACGCAGTATTTT